This T cell receptor beta chain was observed in a study of regulatory T cells in long-lasting Graves disease. Study-wide findings and caveats: Comparison showed that persistent patients shared more public clonotypes (about 2,600) than new patients (966).

Noted time point: persistent/refractory GD, antithyroid drugs over 5 years with positive TRAb. Making the TCR library involved RNA that had been extracted from PBMCs. Germline V gives CDR1 MNHEY, CDR2 SMNVEV (reference sequence). The CDR3 is 14 residues long. V shed 3 bases and J shed 2 bases, with 7 bases lying between them. To note about this clonotype: Its target is unknown.

Assembly of TCR beta libraries relied on iRepertoire HTBI primers together with Arm-PCR of CDR3 regions. TCRdb fed the multiplex PCR reads into MiXCR, producing one record per CDR3 protein. The sample includes 350,000 to 500,000 distinct CDR3 sequences, 21% of them seen just once. The sequence was collected from a female donor with Graves disease. The chain has TRBV27 and TRBJ2-2, with unresolved D. Sequenced material: peripheral blood mononuclear cells (PBMCs), taken when the disease was refractory, from a patient treated with antithyroid drugs. The CDR3 loop is CASSFTENTGELFF. The CDR3 DNA reads as TGTGCCAGCAGTTTCACTGAAAACACCGGGGAGCTGTTTTTT.